This is a list of T cell receptor beta chains from one sample in a study of beta chain features in type 1 diabetes. Repertoires were generated with immunoSEQ multiplex PCR, while TCRdb's copy carries only in-frame clones and drops some. Of approximately 150,000 clones in the sample, 9% to 10% are singletons; the top ten hold less than 3%. Sequencing used central memory CD4+ T cells from blood. Every receptor here comes from a woman in her late teens or twenties in good health. Each CDR3 is given with its conserved first and last residue. D genes are given only for firm matches. The listing skips clone size in some rows; elsewhere it reads once, few, many or a size class.

clone size	V gene	CDR3 length	D gene	J gene	CDR3 protein	CDR3 DNA
few	TRBV7-3	14	-	TRBJ2-5	CASSYLVRGETQYF	TGTGCCAGCAGCTACCTCGTAAGGGGAGAGACCCAGTACTTC
few	TRBV4-2	18	-	TRBJ1-3	CASSQDSIIHGGGNTIYF	TGTGCCAGCAGCCAAGACTCAATAATACACGGGGGGGGAAACACCATATATTTT
-	TRBV21-1	16	-	TRBJ1-2	CASSNSRDSSLYGYTF	TGTGCCAGCAGCAACTCCCGGGACAGCTCCCTCTATGGCTACACCTTC
few	TRBV27	17	-	TRBJ2-4	CASSPSAGSGAKNIQYF	TGTGCCAGCAGTCCCAGCGCAGGGTCCGGAGCCAAAAACATTCAGTACTTC
-	TRBV27	12	TRBD2	TRBJ2-5	CASRGEWETQYF	TGTGCCAGCCGGGGGGAGTGGGAGACCCAGTACTTC
-	TRBV7-9	12	-	TRBJ2-3	CASSLYSDTQYF	TGTGCCAGCTCCCTTTATTCGGATACGCAGTATTTT
few	TRBV11-2	16	-	TRBJ2-3	CASSLPPQLTADTQYF	TGTGCCAGCAGCTTACCCCCACAGTTGACCGCAGATACGCAGTATTTT
few	TRBV2	15	-	TRBJ2-3	CASSADTPTSTAQYF	TGTGCCAGCAGTGCCGACACCCCTACTAGTACGGCGCAGTATTTT
-	TRBV5-6	13	-	TRBJ1-2	CASRPLSNYGYTF	TGTGCCAGCAGACCCTTGAGTAACTATGGCTACACCTTC
-	TRBV7-3	13	-	TRBJ2-1	CASSPVPGVEQFF	TGTGCCAGCAGCCCCGTGCCGGGGGTTGAGCAGTTCTTC
few	TRBV30	11	-	TRBJ1-2	CALGSNYGYTF	TGTGCCCTGGGCTCTAACTATGGCTACACCTTC
-	TRBV5-1	16	TRBD1	TRBJ2-2	CASSIAGQGVTGELFF	TGCGCCAGCAGCATCGCCGGACAGGGTGTGACCGGGGAGCTGTTTTTT
few	TRBV4-2	16	TRBD2	TRBJ2-2	CASSRTGGSNTGELFF	TGTGCCAGCAGCCGTACGGGAGGCAGCAACACCGGGGAGCTGTTTTTT
-	TRBV6-5	11	-	TRBJ1-1	CASSYGSVSFF	TGTGCCAGCAGTTACGGTTCGGTATCTTTCTTT
few	TRBV10-2	14	-	TRBJ2-7	CASSGQQGTTEQYF	TGCGCCAGCAGTGGCCAGCAGGGGACTACCGAGCAGTACTTC
-	TRBV2	14	TRBD1	TRBJ1-2	CASSQTGDHYGYTF	TGTGCCAGCAGCCAGACAGGGGACCATTATGGCTACACCTTC
-	TRBV5-1	15	-	TRBJ1-1	CASSLIGGGNTEAFF	TGCGCCAGCAGCTTGATAGGGGGGGGGAACACTGAAGCTTTCTTT
-	TRBV10-1	14	-	TRBJ2-2	CASSETHSTGELFF	TGCGCCAGCAGTGAAACACACAGTACCGGGGAGCTGTTTTTT
-	TRBV30	16	TRBD1	TRBJ2-5	CAWRDNRGGWRETQYF	TGTGCCTGGAGGGATAACAGGGGCGGGTGGAGGGAGACCCAGTACTTC
few	TRBV5-1	11	-	TRBJ2-7	CASSDNYEQYF	TGCGCCAGCAGCGACAACTACGAGCAGTACTTC
-	TRBV27	16	TRBD1	TRBJ2-1	CASIPPWGTGVNEQFF	TGTGCCAGCATCCCCCCGTGGGGGACAGGGGTTAATGAGCAGTTCTTC
-	TRBV2	12	-	TRBJ1-2	CASRAARYGYTF	TGTGCCAGCAGGGCGGCCCGCTATGGCTACACCTTC
few	TRBV7-9	14	-	TRBJ1-2	CASSLALPDNGYTF	TGTGCCAGCAGCTTAGCATTGCCAGACAATGGCTACACCTTC
-	TRBV11-1	13	-	TRBJ2-1	CASDSRVSDEQFF	TGTGCCAGCGACTCCAGGGTAAGCGATGAGCAGTTCTTC
-	TRBV19	12	-	TRBJ2-1	CASIGPYNEQFF	TGTGCCAGTATCGGTCCCTACAATGAGCAGTTCTTC
-	TRBV9	16	TRBD2	TRBJ2-1	CASSAGSGDSYNEQFF	TGTGCCAGCAGCGCGGGTAGCGGGGACTCCTACAATGAGCAGTTCTTC
few	TRBV5-1	15	TRBD1	TRBJ1-4	CASSGQGHPNEKLFF	TGCGCCAGCAGCGGACAGGGACATCCTAATGAAAAACTGTTTTTT
-	TRBV11-1	15	-	TRBJ1-4	CASSPRGGTNEKLFF	TGTGCCAGCAGCCCCCGCGGAGGGACTAATGAAAAACTGTTTTTT
-	TRBV16	13	-	TRBJ1-2	CASSQLQGNGYTF	TGTGCCAGCAGCCAATTGCAGGGAAATGGCTACACCTTC
-	TRBV4-3	12	-	TRBJ1-2	CASSRGSTGYTF	TGCGCCAGCTCGAGGGGGTCTACTGGCTACACCTTC
few	TRBV4-2	17	TRBD1	TRBJ2-5	CASSQDGGTGGGETQYF	TGTGCCAGCAGCCAAGATGGCGGGACAGGGGGGGGAGAGACCCAGTACTTC
once	TRBV16	16	-	TRBJ2-7	CASSQLGGLLDYEQYF	TGTGCCAGCAGCCAATTGGGAGGACTCCTAGACTACGAGCAGTACTTC
few	TRBV29-1	13	TRBD1	TRBJ2-5	CSVGGQGAETQYF	TGCAGCGTTGGGGGACAGGGGGCAGAGACCCAGTACTTC
many	TRBV15	19	TRBD2	TRBJ2-3	CATSRDSSGRGLRTDTQYF	TGTGCCACCAGCAGAGACTCGAGCGGGAGGGGTCTACGCACAGATACGCAGTATTTT
-	TRBV2	14	-	TRBJ1-5	CASSGQGYSQPQHF	TGTGCCAGCAGTGGTCAGGGGTATAGTCAGCCCCAGCATTTT
-	TRBV27	15	TRBD1	TRBJ2-3	CASSSGTGNTDTQYF	TGTGCCAGCAGTTCCGGGACAGGGAACACAGATACGCAGTATTTT
-	TRBV11-2	14	-	TRBJ2-2	CASSLSWNTGELFF	TGTGCCAGCAGCTTAAGCTGGAACACCGGGGAGCTGTTTTTT
-	TRBV18	13	-	TRBJ2-7	CASSGGSTYEQYF	TGTGCCAGCTCCGGGGGATCGACCTACGAGCAGTACTTC
few	TRBV11-2	13	TRBD1	TRBJ1-2	CASSPGQEHGYTF	TGTGCCAGCAGCCCGGGACAGGAGCATGGCTACACCTTC
few	TRBV10-2	19	TRBD1	TRBJ1-2	CASSELRGTGGDGPYGYTF	TGCGCCAGCAGTGAATTACGCGGGACAGGGGGCGATGGCCCCTATGGCTACACCTTC
-	TRBV7-9	18	TRBD2	TRBJ2-5	CASSQGLAGGRYQETQYF	TGTGCCAGCAGCCAAGGACTAGCGGGGGGAAGATACCAAGAGACCCAGTACTTC
-	TRBV9	16	TRBD2	TRBJ2-5	CASSVAAGASQETQYF	TGTGCCAGCAGCGTAGCGGCGGGAGCCTCCCAAGAGACCCAGTACTTC
-	TRBV9	16	TRBD1	TRBJ1-5	CASSKGAGGSNQPQHF	TGTGCCAGCAGTAAAGGGGCAGGGGGGAGCAATCAGCCCCAGCATTTT